The 21 T cell receptor beta chains below come from one sample, sequenced in a study of blood T cells in healthy people across ages (dated by TCRdb to the mid-2010s). The library was produced with 5' RACE. The sequencing machine was an Illumina HiSeq 2500. The second PCR ran for roughly 6 to 11 cycles and used a J-beta primer mix along with a sample-barcoded 5' primer. Through fastp at Q25 and MiXCR, TCRdb rebuilt clones from the public reads, retaining in-frame beta chains. Every CDR3 protein is listed once, alongside the most common genes and DNA of its rows. Recorded for this sample are 700,000 to 950,000 distinct CDR3 sequences; roughly 64% of them occurred a single time. Roughly 20% of the sample comes from the top ten. Sample: blood. The receptors were gathered from a man younger than 45 in good health.

This clonotype was seen once. This sequence joins TRBV10-3 and TRBJ2-2; 8 bases match TRBD2. V was pared by 10 bases and J by 3 bases, with 13 bases of the junction left unmatched. The CDR3 totals 16 residues. Germline CDR1 reads ENHRY; CDR2 reads SYGVKD. CDR3: CATGGSNDGDTGELFF. The CDR3 DNA reads TGTGCCACGGGGGGGTCTAATGATGGGGACACCGGGGAGCTGTTTTTT.

This clonotype was observed at least ten times. The gene calls are TRBV15 and TRBJ2-4, with 8 bases aligning to TRBD2. Germline CDR1 LNHNV, CDR2 YYDKDF (reference sequence). V trimming: 2 bases; J trimming: 6 bases; junction bases outside the gene matches: 6. The CDR3 is made up of 15 amino acids. This chain's CDR3 is CATSRKEREINIQYF. CDR3 coding DNA: TGTGCCACCAGCAGAAAGGAGCGGGAGATAAACATTCAGTACTTC.

This rearrangement joins TRBV9 to TRBJ2-1, with D perhaps matching TRBD1 (6 bases). The ends were cut back, 0 bases at V and 9 bases at J, with 13 bases in the middle. Germline CDR1 reads SGDLS; CDR2 reads YYNGEE. The CDR3 runs 14 residues. For the CDR3, the DNA is TGTGCCAGCAGCGTAGGGGACAACCACCGTGAGCAGTTCTTC. Residues: CASSVGDNHREQFF.

This clonotype came up once. The chain has TRBV6-5 and TRBJ1-6; D is undetermined. Germline-derived CDR1 and CDR2 are MNHEY and SVGAGI. V was trimmed by 3 bases and J by 0 bases, leaving 6 bases between them. The length of the CDR3 is 15 residues. The CDR3 DNA reads as TGTGCCAGCAGTTATGGAAGCTCCTATAATTCACCCCTCCACTTT. This translates into CASSYGSSYNSPLHF.

This chain links TRBV29-1 with TRBJ2-1; D might be TRBD1 (6 bases). V was cut by 4 bases and J by 2 bases, with 12 bases left in between. This CDR3 contains 14 residues. The germline V gene encodes CDR1 SQVTM and CDR2 ANQGSEA. In DNA form, the CDR3 reads TGCAGCGTTGGCCTGAGACAGGCCTACAATGAGCAGTTCTTC. Translation: CSVGLRQAYNEQFF.

The J gene is TRBJ2-1, the V gene TRBV25-1; TRBD2 aligns across 14 bases. Germline V CDR1 and CDR2: MGHDK, SYGVNS. The CDR3 has 16 amino acids. V was clipped by 4 bases and J by 7 bases; unmatched bases: 6. CDR3 nucleotide sequence: TGTGCCAGCAGTGGACTAGCGGGAGGGCCGGTAAATGAGCAGTTCTTC. Its protein product is CASSGLAGGPVNEQFF.

This clonotype has more than one count but fewer than ten. The chain employs TRBV9 and TRBJ1-5; 9 bases are a match to TRBD1. V lost 4 bases to trimming and J lost 7 bases; unmatched junction nucleotides: 9. Germline V lookup: CDR1 SGDLS, CDR2 YYNGEE. The CDR3 is 15 residues long. CDR3 residues: CASSSGTGLGQPQHF. In DNA, the CDR3 is TGTGCCAGCAGCTCGGGGACAGGGTTGGGGCAGCCCCAGCATTTT.

The chain links TRBV29-1 to TRBJ2-5; D unclear. The CDR3 runs to 12 residues. Germline V CDR1 and CDR2: SQVTM, ANQGSEA. The V and J ends lost 6 bases and 3 bases respectively, with 11 bases between them. The CDR3 here is CSVTRAKETQYF. CDR3 DNA: TGCAGCGTCACCCGGGCCAAAGAGACCCAGTACTTC. Full variable domain (missing parts from reference TRBV29-1 and TRBJ2-5): SAVISQKPSRDICQRGTSLTIQCQVDSQVTMMFWYRQQPGQSLTLIATANQGSEATYESGFVIDKFPISRPNLTFSTLTVSNMSPEDSSIYLCSVTRAKETQYFGPGTRLLVL.

The J gene is TRBJ1-5, the V gene TRBV12-3 or TRBV12-4, with D tentatively TRBD1 (5 bases). V was clipped by 6 bases and J by 5 bases, with 14 bases between them. The CDR3 is made up of 14 amino acids. CDR3: CASSSRQLDQPQHF. The CDR3 nucleotides read TGTGCCAGCAGCTCCCGACAGTTGGATCAGCCCCAGCATTTT.

The rearrangement links TRBV11-1 to TRBJ2-6, with TRBD2 matching 10 bases. Germline V gene data show CDR1 as SGHAT and CDR2 as FQDESV (reference sequence). The trim removed 3 bases at V and 0 bases at J, leaving 20 bases unmatched. CDR3 length: 23 amino acids. The CDR3 nucleotides read TGTGCCAGCAGCTTCTGGCTGAAAATCTACAATTCTAGCGGGAGCTCTGGGGCCAACGTCCTGACTTTC. Encoded protein: CASSFWLKIYNSSGSSGANVLTF.

The rearrangement links TRBV6-6 to TRBJ2-7; 8 bases align to TRBD2. With the DNA end fitting TRBJ2-5 better, the J assignment may be wrong. Germline lookup yields CDR1 MNHNY and CDR2 SVGAGI (reference sequence). CDR3 length: 14 amino acids. This CDR3 is CASSYRAGVETQYF. DNA for the CDR3: TGTGCCAGCAGTTACCGAGCGGGGGTAGAGACCCAGTACTTC.

The CDR3 region is CASSVGWGETQYF. The DNA for the CDR3 is TGTGCCAGCAGCGTCGGGTGGGGAGAGACCCAGTACTTC. This chain uses TRBV9 with TRBJ2-5; no definite D call. Germline-derived CDR1 and CDR2 are SGDLS and YYNGEE. The length of the CDR3 is 13 residues. V was cut by 2 bases and J by 4 bases, with 9 bases left in between.

This clonotype occurred a few times. V is TRBV2 and J is TRBJ1-1, with D possibly matching TRBD1 (5 bases). CDR1 is SNHLY, CDR2 FYNNEI, per germline. The CDR3 totals 13 residues. V lost 7 bases and J 0 bases, leaving 9 bases between the germline ends. CDR3 sequence (DNA): TGTGCCAGCAAAACAGGTTTGAACACTGAAGCTTTCTTT. It yields the protein CASKTGLNTEAFF.

There are a few counts of this clonotype. The gene calls are TRBV12-3 or TRBV12-4 and TRBJ2-1, with D unclear. V lost 5 bases to trimming and J lost 6 bases, with 11 bases between them. The CDR3 length is 13 residues. CDR3 sequence reads: CASSPPWVNEQFF. Written as DNA, the CDR3 is TGTGCCAGCAGTCCCCCGTGGGTCAATGAGCAGTTCTTC.

This chain uses TRBV7-8 with TRBJ2-5, with 7 bases matching TRBD2. J lost 6 bases, V lost 5 bases, and 12 bases had no gene match. This CDR3 comprises 15 residues. Germline V CDR1 and CDR2: SGHVS, FQNEAQ. The CDR3 spells CASSRTRLVMQTQYF. For the CDR3, the DNA is TGTGCCAGCAGCCGGACTAGACTAGTTATGCAGACCCAGTACTTC.

This clonotype was detected a few times. This chain links TRBV15 with TRBJ2-5; 8 nucleotides line up with TRBD2. This CDR3 is 16 amino acids long. Germline V CDR1 and CDR2: LNHNV, YYDKDF (reference sequence). The trim removed 1 base at V and 2 bases at J, leaving 6 bases unmatched. The CDR3 DNA reads TGTGCCACCAGCAGAGGACTAGCGATAGCTCAAGAGACCCAGTACTTC. This sequence encodes CATSRGLAIAQETQYF.

V and J are TRBV5-1 and TRBJ2-5, with 7 bases identical to TRBD1. CDR3 length: 15 amino acids. Germline V lookup: CDR1 SGHRS, CDR2 YFSETQ. Trimming removed 0 bases from V and 2 bases from J; junction bases left unmatched: 4. The CDR3 bases are TGCGCCAGCAGCTTGGCTTCGACAGGGCAAGAGACCCAGTACTTC. It yields the protein CASSLASTGQETQYF.

This clonotype occurred a few times. The chain recombines TRBV18 with TRBJ2-5; D is perhaps TRBD2 (5 bases). Germline-derived CDR1 and CDR2 are KGHSH and LQKENI. The CDR3 spans 13 residues. V lost 5 bases and J lost 3, with 10 bases in between. This CDR3 is CASSTAGKETQYF. In nucleotides, the CDR3 is TGTGCCAGCTCAACTGCGGGTAAAGAGACCCAGTACTTC. Using reference TRBV18 and TRBJ2-5 for the parts outside the CDR3, the full variable domain is NAGVMQNPRHLVRRRGQEARLRCSPMKGHSHVYWYRQLPEEGLKFMVYLQKENIIDESGMPKERFSAEFPKEGPSILRIQQVVRGDSAAYFCASSTAGKETQYFGPGTRLLVL.

V is TRBV20-1 and J is TRBJ2-3; perhaps TRBD2 as D (6 bases). This CDR3 contains 15 residues. Germline CDR1 DFQATT, CDR2 SNEGSKA (reference sequence). Trimming removed 0 bases from V and 6 bases from J, with 16 bases in between. CDR3 nucleotides: TGCAGTGCTAGAGATCGGTACGGGGGTTACGATACGCAGTATTTT. Its protein product is CSARDRYGGYDTQYF.

J is TRBJ2-6 and V is TRBV15, with no clear D. Germline V lookup: CDR1 LNHNV, CDR2 YYDKDF (reference sequence). The CDR3 is 17 residues long. Trimming stripped 0 bases from V and 0 bases from J, with 9 bases between. The CDR3 protein is CATSRDSVFSGANVLTF. CDR3 DNA sequence: TGTGCCACCAGCAGAGATTCCGTATTCTCTGGGGCCAACGTCCTGACTTTC.

This clonotype was observed a handful of times. A much larger clone lies one base from this, so it may be a read error. This chain links TRBV7-9 with TRBJ1-6; the D is unclear. The length of the CDR3 is 13 residues. From germline, CDR1 is SEHNR and CDR2 FQNEAQ (reference sequence). Trimming left V 5 bases short and J 6 bases short, with 8 bases between. CDR3 DNA: TGTGCCAGCAGCGCCGAACCTAATTCACCCCTCCACTTT. Translated, it gives CASSAEPNSPLHF.